One sample yielded the 2 T cell receptor beta chains listed below, sequenced in a study of cytomegalovirus exposure and HLA in healthy donors. Primers: 60 Vbeta forward and 13 Jbeta reverse. Some clones are missing from TCRdb's copy, which holds only in-frame ones; the method was immunoSEQ multiplex PCR. The sample records some 130,000 clones, around 78% being singletons. Sample: PBMCs. The receptor set was obtained from a woman between 40 and 50 years old in good health and CMV-seronegative.

The rearrangement joins TRBV19 to TRBJ1-2, with 9 bases lining up with TRBD1. Germline values: CDR1 LNHDA, CDR2 SQIVND (reference sequence). The trim removed 3 bases at V and 5 bases at J, leaving 13 bases unmatched. This CDR3 has 17 amino acids. CDR3 sequence (DNA): TGTGCCAGTAGTATCTCCGGGACAGGGTATAAAGAGTATGGCTACACCTTC. It codes for CASSISGTGYKEYGYTF.

Details on this clone: This CDR3 is also generated by other DNA sequences in the sample. This rearrangement joins TRBV5-1 to TRBJ1-3; D gene ambiguous. Germline CDR1 and CDR2: SGHRS and YFSETQ. The CDR3 loop spans 14 amino acids. The V gene lost 0 bases and the J gene lost 1 base, with 5 bases spanning the gap. Written as DNA, the CDR3 is TGCGCCAGCAGCTTGGAGCCGTCTGGAAACACCATATATTTT. This sequence encodes CASSLEPSGNTIYF.